This T cell receptor beta chain was identified in a study of blood T cell repertoires in COVID-19. As handled by the study authors: Scientists estimated how many nucleated cells there were by amplifying reference gene primers. The repertoire was sequenced with immunoSEQ multiplex PCR; TCRdb's copy has only in-frame clones and lacks some. That table supplies the V and J calls and clone size; D and trimming were determined from the DNA. This table has approximately 19,000 clones, approximately 90% appearing once. Germline loops: CDR1 SGHRS, CDR2 YFSETQ. The CDR3 spans 15 residues. Trimming took 4 bases from V and 5 from J; bases not matched to a gene: 7.

Sample: peripheral blood. The clonotype comes from a human donor in a cohort sampled during active COVID-19. The donor label of this sample is uncertain. J is TRBJ2-3 and V is TRBV5-1, with 10 bases fitting TRBD1. The CDR3 nucleotides read TGCGCCAGCAGCAGTTCCGGGACAGGGGAAGATACGCAGTATTTT. Residues: CASSSSGTGEDTQYF.